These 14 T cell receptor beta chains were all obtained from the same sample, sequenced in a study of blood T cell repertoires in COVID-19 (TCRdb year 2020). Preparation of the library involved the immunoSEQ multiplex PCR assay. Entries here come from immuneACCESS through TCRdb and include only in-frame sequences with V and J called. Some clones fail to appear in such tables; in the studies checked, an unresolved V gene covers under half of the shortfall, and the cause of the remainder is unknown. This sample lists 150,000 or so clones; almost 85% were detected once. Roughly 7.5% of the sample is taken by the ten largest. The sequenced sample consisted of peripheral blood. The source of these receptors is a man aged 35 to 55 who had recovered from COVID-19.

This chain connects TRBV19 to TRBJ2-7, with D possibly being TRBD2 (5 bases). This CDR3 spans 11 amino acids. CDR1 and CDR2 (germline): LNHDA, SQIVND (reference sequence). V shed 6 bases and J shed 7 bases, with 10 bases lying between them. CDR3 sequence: CASRGSGEQYF. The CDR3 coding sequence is TGTGCCAGTAGAGGTTCGGGAGAGCAGTACTTC.

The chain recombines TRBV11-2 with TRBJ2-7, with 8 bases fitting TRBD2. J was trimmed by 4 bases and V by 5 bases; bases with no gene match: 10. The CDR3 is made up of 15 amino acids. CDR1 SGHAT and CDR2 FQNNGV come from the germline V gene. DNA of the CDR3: TGTGCCAGCAGCCTAATAAGCGGGAGTACGTACGAGCAGTACTTC. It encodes CASSLISGSTYEQYF.

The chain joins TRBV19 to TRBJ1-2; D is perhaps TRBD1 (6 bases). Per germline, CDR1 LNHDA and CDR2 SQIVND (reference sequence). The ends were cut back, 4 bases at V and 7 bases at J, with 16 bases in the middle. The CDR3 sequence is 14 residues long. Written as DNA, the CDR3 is TGTGCCAGTAGTACGACACAGGGCCCCCTTGGCTACACCTTC. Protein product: CASSTTQGPLGYTF.

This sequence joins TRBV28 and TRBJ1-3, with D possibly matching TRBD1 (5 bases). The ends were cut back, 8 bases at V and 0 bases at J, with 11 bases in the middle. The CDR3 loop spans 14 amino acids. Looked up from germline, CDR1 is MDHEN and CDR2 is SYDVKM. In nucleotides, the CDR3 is TGTGCCAGCCTGGACACCGGCTCTGGAAACACCATATATTTT. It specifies CASLDTGSGNTIYF.

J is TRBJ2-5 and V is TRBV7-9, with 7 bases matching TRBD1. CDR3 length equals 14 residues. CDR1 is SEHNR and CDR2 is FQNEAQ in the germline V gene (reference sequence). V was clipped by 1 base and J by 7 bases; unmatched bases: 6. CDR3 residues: CASSLVVKGATQYF. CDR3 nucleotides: TGTGCCAGCAGCTTAGTTGTAAAGGGGGCGACCCAGTACTTC.

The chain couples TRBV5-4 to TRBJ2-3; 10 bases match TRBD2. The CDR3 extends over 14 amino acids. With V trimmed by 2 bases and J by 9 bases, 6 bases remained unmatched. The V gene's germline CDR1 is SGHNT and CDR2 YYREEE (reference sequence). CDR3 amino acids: CASSLSASGRTQYF. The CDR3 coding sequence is TGTGCCAGCAGCTTATCAGCTAGCGGGAGAACGCAGTATTTT.

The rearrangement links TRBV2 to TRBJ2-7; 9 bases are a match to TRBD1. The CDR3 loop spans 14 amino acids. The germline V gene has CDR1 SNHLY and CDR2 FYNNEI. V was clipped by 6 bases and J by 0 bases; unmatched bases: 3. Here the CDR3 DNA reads TGTGCCAGCAGAGCGACAGGGGGCTCCTACGAGCAGTACTTC. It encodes CASRATGGSYEQYF.

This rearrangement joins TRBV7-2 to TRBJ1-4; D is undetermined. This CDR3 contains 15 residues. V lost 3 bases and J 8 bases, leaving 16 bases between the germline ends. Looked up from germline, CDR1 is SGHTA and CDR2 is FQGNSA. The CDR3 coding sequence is TGTGCCAGCAGCTTTTCGAGGGCGCCAAGGGAAAAACTGTTTTTT. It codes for CASSFSRAPREKLFF.

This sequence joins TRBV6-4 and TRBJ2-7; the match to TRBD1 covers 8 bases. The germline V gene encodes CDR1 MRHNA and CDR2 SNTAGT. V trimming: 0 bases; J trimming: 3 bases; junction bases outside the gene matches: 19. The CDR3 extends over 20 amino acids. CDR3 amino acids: CASSDSFRDRTNTGVYEQYF. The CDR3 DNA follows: TGTGCCAGCAGTGACTCGTTCCGGGACAGGACTAATACAGGAGTCTACGAGCAGTACTTC.

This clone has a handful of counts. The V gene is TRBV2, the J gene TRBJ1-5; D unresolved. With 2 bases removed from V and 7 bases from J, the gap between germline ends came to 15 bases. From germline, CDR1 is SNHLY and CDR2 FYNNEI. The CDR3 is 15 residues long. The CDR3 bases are TGTGCCAGCAGTGAAAGAGGGAGTCTAGCCCAGCCCCAGCATTTT. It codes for CASSERGSLAQPQHF.

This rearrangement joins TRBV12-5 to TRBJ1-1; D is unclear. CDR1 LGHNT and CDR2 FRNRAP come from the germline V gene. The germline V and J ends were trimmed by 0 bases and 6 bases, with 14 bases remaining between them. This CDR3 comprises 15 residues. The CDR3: CASGLVHGGIAEAFF. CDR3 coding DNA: TGTGCTAGTGGTTTGGTACATGGAGGGATCGCTGAAGCTTTCTTT.

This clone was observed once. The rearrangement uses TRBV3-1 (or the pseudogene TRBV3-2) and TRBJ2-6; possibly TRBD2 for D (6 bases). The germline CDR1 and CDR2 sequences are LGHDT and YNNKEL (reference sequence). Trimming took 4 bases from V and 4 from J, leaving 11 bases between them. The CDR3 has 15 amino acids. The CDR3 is CASSLGGGGANVLTF. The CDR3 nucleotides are TGTGCCAGCAGCCTGGGGGGAGGCGGGGCCAACGTCCTGACTTTC.

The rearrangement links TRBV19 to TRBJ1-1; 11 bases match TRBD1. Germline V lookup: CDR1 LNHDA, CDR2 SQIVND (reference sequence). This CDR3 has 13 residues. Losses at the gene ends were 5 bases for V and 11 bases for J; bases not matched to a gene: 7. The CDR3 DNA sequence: TGTGCCAGTAGTTATACCGGGACAGGGGGGGCTTTCTTT. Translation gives CASSYTGTGGAFF. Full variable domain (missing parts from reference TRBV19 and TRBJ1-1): DGGITQSPKYLFRKEGQNVTLSCEQNLNHDAMYWYRQDPGQGLRLIYYSQIVNDFQKGDIAEGYSVSREKKESFPLTVTSAQKNPTAFYLCASSYTGTGGAFFGQGTRLTVV.

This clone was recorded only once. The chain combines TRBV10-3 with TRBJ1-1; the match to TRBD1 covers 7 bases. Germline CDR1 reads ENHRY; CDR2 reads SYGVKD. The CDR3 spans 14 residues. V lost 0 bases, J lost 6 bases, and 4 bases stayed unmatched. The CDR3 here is CAISESEGAPEAFF. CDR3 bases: TGTGCCATCAGTGAGTCCGAGGGGGCCCCTGAAGCTTTCTTT.